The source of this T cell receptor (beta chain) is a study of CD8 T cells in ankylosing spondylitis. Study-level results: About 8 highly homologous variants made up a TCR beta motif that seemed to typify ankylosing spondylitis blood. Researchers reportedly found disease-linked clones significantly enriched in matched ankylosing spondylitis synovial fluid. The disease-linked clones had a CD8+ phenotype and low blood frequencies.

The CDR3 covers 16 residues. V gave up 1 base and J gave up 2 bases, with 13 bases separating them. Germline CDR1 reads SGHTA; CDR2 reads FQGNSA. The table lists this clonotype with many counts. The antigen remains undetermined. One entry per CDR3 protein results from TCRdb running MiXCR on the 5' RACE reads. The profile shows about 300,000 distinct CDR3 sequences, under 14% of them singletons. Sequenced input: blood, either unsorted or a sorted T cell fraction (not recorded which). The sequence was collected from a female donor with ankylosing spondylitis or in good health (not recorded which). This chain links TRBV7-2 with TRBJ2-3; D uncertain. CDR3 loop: CASSLGLVRATDTQYF. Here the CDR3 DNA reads TGTGCCAGCAGCTTAGGACTTGTCCGGGCCACAGATACGCAGTATTTT.